This TCR beta chain originates from a study of cytomegalovirus exposure and HLA in healthy donors. As to this clone: Its antigen is as yet unknown.

Study-wide points: Common viral pathogens seemed, in a later analysis, to connect with several of the most significant clusters. Fewer N-insertions (relative to the roughly 670-donor mean) were reportedly seen in an Asian-associated ancestry cluster in a later analysis.

The germline V gene has CDR1 SGHRS and CDR2 YFSETQ. V lost 8 bases to trimming and J lost 6 bases; unmatched junction nucleotides: 15. The length of the CDR3 is 16 residues. Researchers ran the PCR with 60 Vbeta and 13 Jbeta primers. Only in-frame clones appear in the TCRdb table, and some are missing; sequencing was by immunoSEQ multiplex PCR. The sample contains fewer than 200,000 clones, 85% of which appear only once. The chain employs TRBV5-1 and TRBJ2-1; 9 nucleotides match TRBD1. The sequence was collected from a man aged 25-40 years in good health and CMV-seropositive. The sample consisted of PBMCs. The CDR3 nucleotides are TGCGCCAGTCACCCCCGTGACAGGGGGTCAGGCAATGAGCAGTTCTTC. Its protein product is CASHPRDRGSGNEQFF.